This T cell receptor beta chain comes out of a study of beta chain features in type 1 diabetes. This clone was counted ten times or more. The CDR3 is 14 amino acids. CDR1 and CDR2 from the germline V gene are SGDLS and YYNGEE. The junction had 4 bases not matched to a gene; V was cut back by 3 bases and J by 2 bases. Expressed TCRB transcripts were sequenced after all isolated RNA was converted to cDNA. Here immunoSEQ multiplex PCR was the method, and the copy in TCRdb shows in-frame clones only, minus some. This table holds 150,000 to 200,000 clones, approximately 9.9% found once. Sequencing used central memory CD4+ T cells from blood. The chain combines TRBV9 with TRBJ2-7; TRBD2 matches 8 bases. The source is a woman between 18 and 29 years old in good health. This CDR3 reads CASSAGRGTYEQYF. The CDR3 coding sequence is TGTGCCAGCAGCGCCGGGAGGGGAACCTACGAGCAGTACTTC.